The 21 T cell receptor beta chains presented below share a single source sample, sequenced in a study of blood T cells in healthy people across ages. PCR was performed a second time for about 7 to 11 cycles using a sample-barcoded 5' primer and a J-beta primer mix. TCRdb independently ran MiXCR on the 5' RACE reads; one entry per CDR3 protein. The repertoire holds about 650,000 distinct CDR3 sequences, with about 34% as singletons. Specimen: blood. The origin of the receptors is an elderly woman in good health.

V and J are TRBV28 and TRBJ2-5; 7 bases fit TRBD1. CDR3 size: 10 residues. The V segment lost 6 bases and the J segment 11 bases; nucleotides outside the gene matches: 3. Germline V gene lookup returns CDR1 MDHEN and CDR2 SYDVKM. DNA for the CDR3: TGTGCCAGCAGCCTGGGACAGCAGTACTTC. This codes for CASSLGQQYF. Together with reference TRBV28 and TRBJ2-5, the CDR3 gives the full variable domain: DVKVTQSSRYLVKRTGEKVFLECVQDMDHENMFWYRQDPGLGLRLIYFSYDVKMKEKGDIPEGYSVSREKKERFSLILESASTNQTSMYLCASSLGQQYFGPGTRLLVL.

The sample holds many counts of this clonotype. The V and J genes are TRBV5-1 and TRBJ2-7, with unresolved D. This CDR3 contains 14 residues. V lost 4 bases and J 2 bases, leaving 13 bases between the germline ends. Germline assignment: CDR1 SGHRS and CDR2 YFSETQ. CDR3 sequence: CASSLMFGTYEQYF. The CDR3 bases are TGCGCCAGCAGCCTCATGTTCGGAACCTACGAGCAGTACTTC. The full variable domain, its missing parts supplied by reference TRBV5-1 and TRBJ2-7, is KAGVTQTPRYLIKTRGQQVTLSCSPISGHRSVSWYQQTPGQGLQFLFEYFSETQRNKGNFPGRFSGRQFSNSRSEMNVSTLELGDSALYLCASSLMFGTYEQYFGPGTRLTVT.

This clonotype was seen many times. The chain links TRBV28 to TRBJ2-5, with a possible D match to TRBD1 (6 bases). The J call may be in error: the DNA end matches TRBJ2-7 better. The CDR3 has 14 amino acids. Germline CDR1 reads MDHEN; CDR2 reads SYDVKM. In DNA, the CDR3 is TGTGCCAGCAGTTTCATGGGGGCGCGAGGCGAGCAGTACTTC. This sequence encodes CASSFMGARGEQYF.

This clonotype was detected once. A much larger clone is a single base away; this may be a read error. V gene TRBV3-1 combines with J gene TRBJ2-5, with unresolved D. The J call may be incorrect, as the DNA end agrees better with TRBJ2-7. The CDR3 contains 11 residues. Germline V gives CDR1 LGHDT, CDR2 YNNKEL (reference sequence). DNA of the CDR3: TGTGCCACCTCAGCCTGGTTCGAGCAGTACTTC. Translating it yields CATSAWFEQYF.

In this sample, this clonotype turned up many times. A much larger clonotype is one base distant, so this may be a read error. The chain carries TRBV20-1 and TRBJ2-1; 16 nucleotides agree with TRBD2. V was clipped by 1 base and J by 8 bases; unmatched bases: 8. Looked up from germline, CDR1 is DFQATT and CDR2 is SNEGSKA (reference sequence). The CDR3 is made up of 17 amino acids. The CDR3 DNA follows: TGCAGTGCTAGAGTGGGGACTAGCGGGGGGGCCTGCTATGAGCAGTTCTTC. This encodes CSARVGTSGGACYEQFF.

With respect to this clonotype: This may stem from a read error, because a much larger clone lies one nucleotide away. The CDR3 DNA reads TGCGCCAGCAGCCAAGAACTGGGGACCACAAACATTCAGTACTTC. It translates to CASSQELGTTNIQYF. This chain links TRBV4-3 with TRBJ2-4; D could derive from TRBD1 or TRBD2 (5 bases each). Trimming pared 0 bases from V and 6 bases from J, leaving 12 bases between. CDR3 length: 15 amino acids. Germline CDR1 is LGHNA and CDR2 is YSLEER.

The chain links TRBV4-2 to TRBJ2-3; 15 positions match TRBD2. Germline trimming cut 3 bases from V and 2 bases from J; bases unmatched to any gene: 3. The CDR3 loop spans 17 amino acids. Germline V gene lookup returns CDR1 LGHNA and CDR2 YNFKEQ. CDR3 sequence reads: CASSHGLAGGDTDTQYF. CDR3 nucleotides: TGTGCCAGCAGCCACGGACTAGCGGGGGGGGACACAGATACGCAGTATTTT.

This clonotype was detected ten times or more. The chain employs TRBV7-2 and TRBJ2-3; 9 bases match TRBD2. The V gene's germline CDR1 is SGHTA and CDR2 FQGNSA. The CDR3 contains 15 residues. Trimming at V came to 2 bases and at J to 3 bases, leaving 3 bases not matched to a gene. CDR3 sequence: CASSLTRGGTDTQYF. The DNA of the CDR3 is TGTGCCAGCAGCTTAACGCGGGGGGGGACAGATACGCAGTATTTT. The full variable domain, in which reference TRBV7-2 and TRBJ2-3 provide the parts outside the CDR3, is GAGVSQSPSNKVTEKGKDVELRCDPISGHTALYWYRQSLGQGLEFLIYFQGNSAPDKSGLPSDRFSAERTGGSVSTLTIQRTQQEDSAVYLCASSLTRGGTDTQYFGPGTRLTVL.

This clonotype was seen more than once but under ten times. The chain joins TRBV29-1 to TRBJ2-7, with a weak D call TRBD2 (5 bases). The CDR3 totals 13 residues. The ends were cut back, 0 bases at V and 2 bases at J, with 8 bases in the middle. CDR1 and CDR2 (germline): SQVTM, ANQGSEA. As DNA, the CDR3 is TGCAGCGTTGAAGATACGGGAACCTACGAGCAGTACTTC. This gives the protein CSVEDTGTYEQYF.

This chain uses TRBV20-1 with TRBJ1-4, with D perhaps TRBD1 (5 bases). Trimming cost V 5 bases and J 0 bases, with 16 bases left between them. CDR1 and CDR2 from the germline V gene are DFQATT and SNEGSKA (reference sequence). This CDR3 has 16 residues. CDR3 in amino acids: CSAVGRGATTNEKLFF. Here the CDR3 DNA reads TGCAGTGCTGTAGGGAGGGGAGCCACAACTAATGAAAAACTGTTTTTT.

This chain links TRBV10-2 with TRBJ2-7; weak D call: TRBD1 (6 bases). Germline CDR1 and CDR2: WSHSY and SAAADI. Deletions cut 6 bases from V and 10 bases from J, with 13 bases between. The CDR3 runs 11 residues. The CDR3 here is CASRDSAIQYF. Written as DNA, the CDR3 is TGCGCCAGCAGGGACAGCGCAATCCAGTACTTC.

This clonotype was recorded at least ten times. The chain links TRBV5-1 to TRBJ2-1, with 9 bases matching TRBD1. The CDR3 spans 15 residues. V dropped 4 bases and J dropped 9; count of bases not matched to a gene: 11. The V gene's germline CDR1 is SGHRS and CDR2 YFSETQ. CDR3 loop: CASSLDRGLYGEQFF. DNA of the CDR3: TGCGCCAGCAGCCTGGACAGGGGTCTGTATGGTGAGCAGTTCTTC.

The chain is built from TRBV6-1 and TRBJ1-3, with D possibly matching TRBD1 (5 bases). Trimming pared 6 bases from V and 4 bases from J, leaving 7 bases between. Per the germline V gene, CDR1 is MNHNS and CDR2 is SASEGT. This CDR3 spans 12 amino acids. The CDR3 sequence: CASRGDGNTIYF. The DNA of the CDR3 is TGTGCCAGCAGAGGGGACGGAAACACCATATATTTT.

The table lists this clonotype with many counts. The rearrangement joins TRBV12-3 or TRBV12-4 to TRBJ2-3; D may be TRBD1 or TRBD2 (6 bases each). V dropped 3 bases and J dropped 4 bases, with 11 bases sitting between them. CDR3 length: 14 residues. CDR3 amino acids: CASSLEGGSDTQYF. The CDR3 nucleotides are TGTGCCAGCAGTTTGGAGGGGGGTTCAGATACGCAGTATTTT.

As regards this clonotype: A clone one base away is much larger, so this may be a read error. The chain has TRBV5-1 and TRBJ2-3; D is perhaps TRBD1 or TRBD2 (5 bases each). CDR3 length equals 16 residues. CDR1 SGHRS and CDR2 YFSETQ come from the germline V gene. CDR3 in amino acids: CASSTGTKSSIDTQYF. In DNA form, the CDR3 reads TGCGCCAGCAGTACCGGGACCAAGAGTAGCATAGATACGCAGTATTTT.

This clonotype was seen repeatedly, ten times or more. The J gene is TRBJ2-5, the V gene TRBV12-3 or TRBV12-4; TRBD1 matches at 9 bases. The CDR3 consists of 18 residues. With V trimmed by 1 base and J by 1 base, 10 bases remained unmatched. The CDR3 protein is CASSLVPGTGPLQETQYF. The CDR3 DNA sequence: TGTGCCAGCAGTTTAGTCCCTGGGACAGGGCCGCTCCAAGAGACCCAGTACTTC.

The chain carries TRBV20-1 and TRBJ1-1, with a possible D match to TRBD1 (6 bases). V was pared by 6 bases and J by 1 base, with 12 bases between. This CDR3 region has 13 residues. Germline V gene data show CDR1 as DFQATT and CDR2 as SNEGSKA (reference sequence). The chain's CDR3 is CSAQATGNTEAFF. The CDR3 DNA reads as TGCAGTGCCCAGGCGACAGGGAACACTGAAGCTTTCTTT.

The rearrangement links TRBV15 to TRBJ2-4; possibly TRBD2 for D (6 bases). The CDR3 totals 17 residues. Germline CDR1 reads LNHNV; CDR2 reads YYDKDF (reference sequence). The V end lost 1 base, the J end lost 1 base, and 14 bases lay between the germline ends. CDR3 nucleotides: TGTGCCACCAGCAGAGGGGAGGTGGAAAGGGCCAAAAACATTCAGTACTTC. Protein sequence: CATSRGEVERAKNIQYF.

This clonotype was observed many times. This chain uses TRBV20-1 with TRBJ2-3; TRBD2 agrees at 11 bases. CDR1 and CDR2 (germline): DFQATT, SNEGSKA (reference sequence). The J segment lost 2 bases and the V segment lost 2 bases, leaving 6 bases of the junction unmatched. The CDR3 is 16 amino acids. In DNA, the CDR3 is TGCAGTGCTAGAATCCCTAGCGGGGGGATCACAGATACGCAGTATTTT. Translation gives CSARIPSGGITDTQYF.

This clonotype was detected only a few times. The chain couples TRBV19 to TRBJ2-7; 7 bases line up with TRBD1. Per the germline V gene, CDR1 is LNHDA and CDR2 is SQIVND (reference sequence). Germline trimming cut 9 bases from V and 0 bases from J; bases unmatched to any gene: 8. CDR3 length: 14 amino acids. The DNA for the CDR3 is TGTGCCAGCGCGAAGGGACAGTTCTCCTACGAGCAGTACTTC. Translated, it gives CASAKGQFSYEQYF. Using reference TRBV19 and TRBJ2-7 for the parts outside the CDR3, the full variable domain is DGGITQSPKYLFRKEGQNVTLSCEQNLNHDAMYWYRQDPGQGLRLIYYSQIVNDFQKGDIAEGYSVSREKKESFPLTVTSAQKNPTAFYLCASAKGQFSYEQYFGPGTRLTVT.

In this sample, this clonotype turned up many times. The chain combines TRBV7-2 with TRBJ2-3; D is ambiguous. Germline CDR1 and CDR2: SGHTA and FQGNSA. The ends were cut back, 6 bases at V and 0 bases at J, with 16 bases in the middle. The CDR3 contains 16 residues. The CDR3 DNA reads TGTGCCAGCAGTTTGGTCGTGGGTTCTAGCACAGATACGCAGTATTTT. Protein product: CASSLVVGSSTDTQYF.